This T cell receptor beta chain comes out of a study of graft-versus-host responses after intestinal transplantation. Study observations and caveats: Recipient marrow contained GvH clones, some of which appeared first in ileum or blood.

Method: immunoSEQ multiplex PCR; TCRdb's copy keeps in-frame clones and lacks some. The sample yields 8,500 to 11,000 clones, 36% seen once. The germline V gene encodes CDR1 SGHAT and CDR2 FQNNGV. V lost 0 bases and J lost 3; bases outside the gene matches: 0. This CDR3 spans 14 amino acids. Co-plating was performed using 200,000 CFSE-labeled responder cells and 200,000 irradiated, violet-dye-labeled stimulator cells. The sample was alloreactive CD8+ T cells from a mixed lymphocyte reaction culture, taken before intestinal transplant. This sample's subset: CFSE-low proliferating T cells sorted from roughly 6-day pre-transplant mixed lymphocyte reaction (GvH or HvG direction). The chain couples TRBV11-2 to TRBJ2-5, with 8 positions matching TRBD2. The sequence came from a human patient who received an intestinal transplant. In DNA, the CDR3 is TGTGCCAGCAGCTTAGACGGGGGGGAAGAGACCCAGTACTTC. Protein sequence: CASSLDGGEETQYF.